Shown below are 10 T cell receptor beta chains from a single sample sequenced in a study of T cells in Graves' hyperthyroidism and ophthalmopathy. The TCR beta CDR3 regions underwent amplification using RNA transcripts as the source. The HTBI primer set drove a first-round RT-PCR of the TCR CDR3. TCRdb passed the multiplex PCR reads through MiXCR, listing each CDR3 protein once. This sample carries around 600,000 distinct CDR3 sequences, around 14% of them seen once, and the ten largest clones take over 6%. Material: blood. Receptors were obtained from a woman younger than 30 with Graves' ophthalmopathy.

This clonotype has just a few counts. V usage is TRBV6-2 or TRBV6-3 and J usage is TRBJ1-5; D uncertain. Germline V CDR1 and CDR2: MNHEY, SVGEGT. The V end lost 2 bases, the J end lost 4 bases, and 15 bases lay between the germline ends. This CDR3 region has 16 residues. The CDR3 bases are TGTGCCAGCAGTTACGATAGCAGCCTACAGAATCAGCCCCAGCATTTT. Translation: CASSYDSSLQNQPQHF.

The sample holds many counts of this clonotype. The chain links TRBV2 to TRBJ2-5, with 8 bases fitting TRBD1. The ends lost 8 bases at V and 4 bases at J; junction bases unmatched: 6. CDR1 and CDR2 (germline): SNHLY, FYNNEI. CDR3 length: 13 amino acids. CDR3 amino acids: CASSRGLRETQYF. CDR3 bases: TGTGCCAGCTCCAGGGGGCTCAGAGAGACCCAGTACTTC. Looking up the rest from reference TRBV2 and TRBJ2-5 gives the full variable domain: EPEVTQTPSHQVTQMGQEVILRCVPISNHLYFYWYRQILGQKVEFLVSFYNNEISEKSEIFDDQFSVERPDGSNFTLKIRSTKLEDSAMYFCASSRGLRETQYFGPGTRLLVL.

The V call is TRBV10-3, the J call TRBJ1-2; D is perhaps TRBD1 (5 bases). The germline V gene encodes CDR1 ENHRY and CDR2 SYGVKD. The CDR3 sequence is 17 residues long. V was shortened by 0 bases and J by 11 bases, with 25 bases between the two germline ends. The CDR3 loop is CAISESKIGASPVEYTF. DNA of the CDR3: TGTGCCATCAGTGAGTCCAAGATTGGGGCCAGCCCGGTGGAGTACACCTTC.

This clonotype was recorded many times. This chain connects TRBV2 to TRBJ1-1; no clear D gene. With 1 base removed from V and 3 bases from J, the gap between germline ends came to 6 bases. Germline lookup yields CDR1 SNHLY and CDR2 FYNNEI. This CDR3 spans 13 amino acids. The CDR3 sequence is CASSEEWHTEAFF. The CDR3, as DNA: TGTGCCAGCAGTGAAGAATGGCACACTGAAGCTTTCTTT.

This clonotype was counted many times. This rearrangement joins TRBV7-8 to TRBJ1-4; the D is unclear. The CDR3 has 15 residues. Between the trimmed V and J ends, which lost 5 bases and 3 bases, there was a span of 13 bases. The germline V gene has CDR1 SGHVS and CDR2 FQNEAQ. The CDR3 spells CASSHEGGANEKLFF. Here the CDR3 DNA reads TGTGCCAGCAGCCACGAAGGTGGGGCTAATGAAAAACTGTTTTTT.

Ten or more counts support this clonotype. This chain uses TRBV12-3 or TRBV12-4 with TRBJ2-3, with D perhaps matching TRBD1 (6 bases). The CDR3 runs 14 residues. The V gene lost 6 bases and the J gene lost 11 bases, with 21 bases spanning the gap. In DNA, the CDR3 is TGTGCCAGCAGACGGCCGGGACACTTTTCAGGGCAGTATTTT. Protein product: CASRRPGHFSGQYF.

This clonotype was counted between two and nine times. The CDR3 bases are TGTGCCAGCAACCCCGGGAGGGCCACCTACGAGCAGTACTTC. This gives the protein CASNPGRATYEQYF. The chain joins TRBV9 to TRBJ2-7; 8 bases fit TRBD2. V shed 6 bases, J shed 2 bases, and the junction held 7 bases outside the gene matches. This CDR3 has 14 amino acids. CDR1 and CDR2 (germline): SGDLS, YYNGEE. Based on the CDR3 plus reference TRBV9 and TRBJ2-7, the full variable domain is DSGVTQTPKHLITATGQRVTLRCSPRSGDLSVYWYQQSLDQGLQFLIQYYNGEERAKGNILERFSAQQFPDLHSELNLSSLELGDSALYFCASNPGRATYEQYFGPGTRLTVT.

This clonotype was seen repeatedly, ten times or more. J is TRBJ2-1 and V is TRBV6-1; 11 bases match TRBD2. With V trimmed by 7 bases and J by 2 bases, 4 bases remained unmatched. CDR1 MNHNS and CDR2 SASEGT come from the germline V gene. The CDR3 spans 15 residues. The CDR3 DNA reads TGTGCCAGCACCCCGGGACTAGCGGCCTACAATGAGCAGTTCTTC. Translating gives CASTPGLAAYNEQFF.

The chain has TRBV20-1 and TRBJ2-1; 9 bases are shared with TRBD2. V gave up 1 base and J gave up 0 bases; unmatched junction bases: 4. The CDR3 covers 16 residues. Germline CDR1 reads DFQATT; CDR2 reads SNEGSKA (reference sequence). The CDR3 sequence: CSARGLADFSYNEQFF. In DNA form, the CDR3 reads TGCAGTGCTAGAGGACTAGCGGACTTCTCCTACAATGAGCAGTTCTTC.

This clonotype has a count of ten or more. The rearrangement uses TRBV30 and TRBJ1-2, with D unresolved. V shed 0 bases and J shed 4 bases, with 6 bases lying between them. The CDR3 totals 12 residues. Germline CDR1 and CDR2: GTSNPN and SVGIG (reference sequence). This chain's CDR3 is CAWSVAGYGYTF. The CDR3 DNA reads TGTGCCTGGAGTGTGGCAGGCTATGGCTACACCTTC.